The 28 T cell receptor beta chains below come from one sample, sequenced in a study of monozygotic twins with inflammatory bowel disease. With the 5' RACE reads reprocessed, TCRdb shows one record per CDR3 protein and no DNA. The sample table includes 300,000 to 350,000 distinct CDR3 sequences. Sequenced: blood. The receptor set was obtained from a human donor with ulcerative colitis or Crohn's disease, or a healthy co-twin of an affected twin (not recorded which).

J is TRBJ2-5 and V is TRBV15; checking the TCRdb D call of TRBD1 is not possible without DNA. In germline, CDR1 is LNHNV, CDR2 YYDKDF (reference sequence). The CDR3 has 16 amino acids. The CDR3 is CATSRAPGSGRETQYF.

The V gene is TRBV7-2, the J gene TRBJ1-5; absent DNA, TCRdb's TRBD1 call cannot be checked. The CDR3 contains 14 residues. CDR1 is SGHTA and CDR2 is FQGNSA in the germline V gene. The CDR3 is CASSLRHGVPPQHF. The full variable domain, its missing parts supplied by reference TRBV7-2 and TRBJ1-5, is GAGVSQSPSNKVTEKGKDVELRCDPISGHTALYWYRQSLGQGLEFLIYFQGNSAPDKSGLPSDRFSAERTGGSVSTLTIQRTQQEDSAVYLCASSLRHGVPPQHFGDGTRLSIL.

The rearrangement joins TRBV6-2 or TRBV6-3 to TRBJ2-7; TCRdb's D call of TRBD1 is untestable without DNA. CDR1 and CDR2 (germline): MNHEY, SVGEGT. This CDR3 contains 14 residues. CDR3 sequence reads: CASSYFRENYEQYF.

The chain has TRBV20-1 and TRBJ2-7; with no DNA, the TCRdb D assignment of TRBD2 cannot be verified. This CDR3 region has 14 residues. Germline assignment: CDR1 DFQATT and CDR2 SNEGSKA (reference sequence). This chain's CDR3 is CSVSSGIKVGEQYF.

V and J are TRBV15 and TRBJ1-1. The CDR3 consists of 13 residues. Germline CDR1 and CDR2: LNHNV and YYDKDF (reference sequence). This chain's CDR3 is CATSRDGGTEAFF.

This chain connects TRBV20-1 to TRBJ2-7; TCRdb picks TRBD1, but there is no DNA to check that call. Germline V gives CDR1 DFQATT, CDR2 SNEGSKA (reference sequence). CDR3 size: 15 residues. CDR3: CSAYAGTGSVDEQYF.

V usage is TRBV4-2 and J usage is TRBJ2-7; TCRdb reports TRBD2, a call that lacks DNA to check it against. CDR1 is LGHNA, CDR2 YNFKEQ, per germline. The CDR3 has 16 amino acids. CDR3 sequence: CASSQGYRDYVLEQYF.

V is TRBV18 and J is TRBJ1-1; TCRdb calls TRBD1, which cannot be checked without DNA. CDR1 and CDR2 (germline): KGHSH, LQKENI. This CDR3 is 14 amino acids long. The chain's CDR3 is CASSPLGLGTEAFF.

This chain uses TRBV20-1 with TRBJ2-7. Germline V CDR1 and CDR2: DFQATT, SNEGSKA (reference sequence). This CDR3 spans 12 amino acids. CDR3 protein: CSARKTASEQYF.

The rearrangement joins TRBV3-1 to TRBJ2-1; there is no DNA to check the TCRdb D call of TRBD2. Germline V gives CDR1 LGHDT, CDR2 YNNKEL (reference sequence). The CDR3 runs 16 residues. The CDR3 here is CASSQDLASGANEQFF.

The chain carries TRBV30 and TRBJ2-3; TCRdb lists TRBD2, though no DNA is available to test this call. The germline CDR1 and CDR2 sequences are GTSNPN and SVGIG (reference sequence). The CDR3 is 16 amino acids. CDR3 sequence reads: CAWRRGLAASTDTQYF.

This chain connects TRBV5-1 to TRBJ2-6; TCRdb's assignment of TRBD1 cannot be checked, as there is no DNA. CDR1 and CDR2 (germline): SGHRS, YFSETQ. The CDR3 sequence is 21 residues long. CDR3 protein: CASSPDPGTMENPSGANVLTF.

This rearrangement joins TRBV15 to TRBJ1-6; TCRdb proposes TRBD1, but this gene call is untestable without DNA. The germline CDR1 and CDR2 sequences are LNHNV and YYDKDF (reference sequence). The CDR3 contains 15 residues. Here the CDR3 reads CATSRETGLNSPLHF.

The rearrangement uses TRBV18 and TRBJ1-5. Germline CDR1 KGHSH, CDR2 LQKENI. CDR3 length: 13 residues. The CDR3: CASSLGGLEPQHF. Complete variable domain (other parts from reference TRBV18 and TRBJ1-5): NAGVMQNPRHLVRRRGQEARLRCSPMKGHSHVYWYRQLPEEGLKFMVYLQKENIIDESGMPKERFSAEFPKEGPSILRIQQVVRGDSAAYFCASSLGGLEPQHFGDGTRLSIL.

The J gene is TRBJ2-3, the V gene TRBV12-3 or TRBV12-4; TCRdb's D call of TRBD1 is untestable without DNA. This CDR3 has 16 amino acids. CDR3 loop: CASSPWGTGSTDTQYF.

V and J are TRBV18 and TRBJ1-1; TCRdb picks TRBD1, but there is no DNA to check that call. The CDR3 has 15 residues. Germline assignment: CDR1 KGHSH and CDR2 LQKENI. The CDR3 sequence: CASSPPGTSNTEAFF.

This chain connects TRBV3-1 to TRBJ2-1. The CDR3 contains 11 residues. Germline-derived CDR1 and CDR2 are LGHDT and YNNKEL (reference sequence). The CDR3 sequence is CASSQSYEQFF.

The V and J genes are TRBV2 and TRBJ2-3; TCRdb selects TRBD1, and the lack of DNA leaves this call unchecked. Germline assignment: CDR1 SNHLY and CDR2 FYNNEI. The CDR3 loop spans 13 amino acids. CDR3 sequence reads: CAPHQGLTDTQYF.

This sequence joins TRBV29-1 and TRBJ1-1. This CDR3 has 15 amino acids. Per germline, CDR1 SQVTM and CDR2 ANQGSEA. CDR3 loop: CSVETTDPENTEAFF.

The V gene is TRBV11-2, the J gene TRBJ1-5; no DNA is available, so the TRBD1 call from TCRdb remains unchecked. Per the germline V gene, CDR1 is SGHAT and CDR2 is FQNNGV. This CDR3 contains 17 residues. CDR3 residues: CASSLEGTGYGNQPQHF.

The chain has TRBV5-1 and TRBJ2-5; TCRdb outputs TRBD1, but without DNA this stays unchecked. Germline loops: CDR1 SGHRS, CDR2 YFSETQ. The CDR3 totals 15 residues. The CDR3: CASSPEGGRGETQYF.

The chain has TRBV5-1 and TRBJ2-1; the TRBD2 assignment by TCRdb is unverifiable without DNA. The CDR3 spans 17 residues. Germline loops: CDR1 SGHRS, CDR2 YFSETQ. This CDR3 reads CASSSGLAGNSYNEQFF.

The chain employs TRBV9 and TRBJ2-1; TCRdb designates TRBD1, a call that cannot be tested without DNA. The CDR3 spans 16 residues. Per the germline V gene, CDR1 is SGDLS and CDR2 is YYNGEE. CDR3 region: CASSVGGTVNLDEQFF.

The chain links TRBV9 to TRBJ2-1; the TCRdb D gene call, TRBD2, has no DNA to confirm it. Germline-derived CDR1 and CDR2 are SGDLS and YYNGEE. This CDR3 region has 15 residues. The CDR3 spells CASSVGTSTYNVQFF.

The chain combines TRBV9 with TRBJ2-7. This CDR3 region has 14 residues. Looked up from germline, CDR1 is SGDLS and CDR2 is YYNGEE. CDR3 sequence reads: CASSVGTLSYEQYF.

The chain couples TRBV18 to TRBJ2-5. CDR3 length: 12 residues. Germline values: CDR1 KGHSH, CDR2 LQKENI. CDR3 protein: CASSPPGETQYF. Based on the CDR3 plus reference TRBV18 and TRBJ2-5, the full variable domain is NAGVMQNPRHLVRRRGQEARLRCSPMKGHSHVYWYRQLPEEGLKFMVYLQKENIIDESGMPKERFSAEFPKEGPSILRIQQVVRGDSAAYFCASSPPGETQYFGPGTRLLVL.

The V gene is TRBV7-8, the J gene TRBJ1-1. Germline V gene sequence: CDR1 SGHVS, CDR2 FQNEAQ. This CDR3 is built from 15 residues. This CDR3 is CASRQKRETNTEAFF.

The V call is TRBV7-2, the J call TRBJ2-1; TCRdb gives TRBD2 as the D gene, but with no DNA this cannot be confirmed. The CDR3 runs 16 residues. Germline V gene data show CDR1 as SGHTA and CDR2 as FQGNSA. This CDR3 is CASSPGGVLSYNEQFF.